This TCR beta chain is drawn from a study of early stage breast cancer tumors. Study details: Most invasive tumors, about 80% of the 16, were ER+/PR+/HER2-. Invasive lobular carcinomas made up about 35% of the 12 ER+/PR+/HER2- tumors.

Per the germline V gene, CDR1 is MGHRA and CDR2 is YSYEKL. V lost 4 bases, J lost 2 bases, and 6 bases lay in between. The CDR3 length is 13 residues. Generated by immunoSEQ multiplex PCR, the TCRdb table keeps only in-frame clones and is missing some. Of 35,000 to 45,000 clones in the sample, 74% are singletons; the top ten hold roughly 7%. Sequencing was performed on blood. The source is a person aged 55-75 years with breast cancer. The rearrangement joins TRBV4-1 to TRBJ1-5, with no clear D. In DNA form, the CDR3 reads TGCGCCAGCAGCCGCCCAGGCAATCAGCCCCAGCATTTT. Residues: CASSRPGNQPQHF.